The clone carrying this T cell receptor (beta chain) was picked up a small number of times. No antigen is known for it. This record belongs to a study of response to subunit inactivated influenza vaccine. MiXCR, run by TCRdb on the RT-PCR reads, gives a single entry per CDR3 protein. The sample has hundreds of thousands of distinct CDR3 sequences; about 25% are singletons. The germline V gene has CDR1 MDHEN and CDR2 SYDVKM. The CDR3 contains 13 residues. V was pared by 6 bases and J by 5 bases, with 13 bases between. Study conclusions and caveats: Each seasonal influenza vaccination, the authors suggested, recruits few new T cells.

The receptor's source is a man aged 50-59 years who received an inactivated influenza vaccine. The rearrangement links TRBV28 to TRBJ1-1; D perhaps matches TRBD1 (6 bases). Sequencing used CD4+ T cells sorted from PBMCs, obtained less than 6 days after vaccination. This chain's CDR3 is CASRVDRITEAFF. The CDR3 coding sequence is TGTGCCAGCAGGGTGGACAGAATAACTGAAGCTTTCTTT.